This T cell receptor beta chain was identified during a study of CD8+ T cells in alopecia areata (dated by TCRdb to 2017 to 2018). With respect to the entire study: Treated patients were enrolled in an open-label pilot trial of oral tofacitinib at 5 to 10 mg twice daily for moderate-to-severe alopecia areata. Patients stayed on tofacitinib for 6 to 18 months and then had 6 months of follow-up off drug so that delayed response and recurrence could be assessed. Disease severity in treated patients was measured with the SALT score, which quantifies the percentage of affected scalp surface area. High-throughput TCRbeta sequencing was used to examine T cell clonal expansion in alopecia areata in both the C3H/HeJ mouse model and human patients. On the human side, TCRbeta sequencing was run on scalp tissue and on sorted CD4+ and CD8+ peripheral blood T cells from healthy controls and from alopecia areata patients with either patchy or totalis/universalis disease. Biopsies were taken from tofacitinib-treated patients at baseline and at 4 and 24 weeks of treatment, and a later scalp biopsy was taken in several of the tofacitinib-treated patients. Scalp clonality was compared among normal scalp (n=4), patchy alopecia areata scalp (n=8), and alopecia totalis/universalis scalp (n=8). RNA came from the PAXgene miRNA kit for fixed scalp, the miRNeasy kit for PBMCs, and the RNeasy kit for mouse skin. TCRbeta CDR3 regions were amplified by immunoSEQ multiplex PCR using 35 Vbeta forward and 13 Jbeta reverse primers. What the study reported, not specific to this receptor: Compared with normal scalp, lesional scalp, particularly in alopecia totalis/universalis, had higher clonality and more expanded CD8+ clones, which suggests antigenic drive. Resident alphabeta T cells in normal human skin are also sequenced, complicating scalp TCR repertoire analysis, unlike mouse skin dominated by gammadelta T cells. Tofacitinib significantly lowered scalp clonality and the number of expanded CD8+ clones among the top 100 scalp clones. The treated cohort was small, with a single nonresponder, so links between baseline CD8+ expansion and response need larger studies. Compared with mice, TCR sequences shared between patients were less clear, possibly partly because of HLA diversity across the patient population. Many expanded lesional clones were found to persist in scalp and blood during tofacitinib treatment, and relapse after treatment cessation may be partly explained by this persistence.

The treatment or condition label on this specimen signifies: oral pan-JAK inhibitor, 5-10 mg twice daily. Lesional scalp punch biopsies and peripheral blood were obtained from alopecia areata patients. PBMCs were separated by density centrifugation and stained for CD3, CD4 and CD8, after which CD4+ and CD8+ T cells were sorted on a FACSAria. From the cysteine up to the phenylalanine, the CDR3 has a length of 15 residues. Only the CDR3 portion is preserved as DNA: 45 bases, with reading frame beginning at the first base. V and J are truncated by 2 bases and 2 bases respectively, leaving an intervening sequence of 12 bases. The germline V gene encodes CDR1 MGHRA and CDR2 YSYEKL. The table lists this clone with many counts. Its antigen remains unidentified. No qualities accompany the bases; no much larger clone lies one base away. Within the sample, other DNA sequences also encode this same CDR3. Libraries were constructed by the immunoSEQ multiplex PCR assay. RNA was extracted from all samples and reverse transcribed into cDNA, which served as template for TCR sequencing. SuperScript III was used for first-strand cDNA synthesis, primed with a 2:1 mix of oligo-dT and random hexamers. A synthetic immune receptor repertoire was used to assess amplification bias, and residual bias was removed computationally. The original pipeline was this. Raw reads were preprocessed for error removal, and CDR3 was defined according to IMGT conventions as running from the conserved cysteine to phenylalanine. To get clonality, Shannon entropy was normalized by log2 of the number of productive unique TCRs and the result was subtracted from 1. Whether each scalp clone was CD4 or CD8 was inferred by checking scalp TCRbeta sequences against the CD4 and CD8 repertoires from sorted blood. Here the immuneACCESS table is served through TCRdb, limited to in-frame sequences with V and J called. Missing clones are a known gap in these copies; in checked studies unresolved V genes cover under half, and the rest lacks a known reason. That table is the source of V, J and clone size, and D and trimming were worked out from the DNA. Present in this sample are fewer than 250,000 clones, 35% to 40% of which were seen just once. The top ten constitute almost 0.5% of the sample.

The V and J genes are TRBV4-1 and TRBJ1-1; a weak D assignment points to TRBD1 (5 bases agree). This receptor was identified in a human donor with alopecia areata. Material: CD4+ T cells sorted from blood, obtained at approximately week 34, from a patient treated with tofacitinib. The CDR3 is CASSQTGTANTEAFF. The DNA reads as follows: TGCGCCAGCAGCCAAACCGGGACGGCCAACACTGAAGCTTTCTTT.